This T cell receptor beta chain was identified in a study of T cell responses to AZD1222 COVID-19 vaccine. V trimming: 4 bases; J trimming: 5 bases; junction bases outside the gene matches: 9. The CDR3 contains 15 residues. Looked up from germline, CDR1 is SGDLS and CDR2 is YYNGEE. Sequencing was performed with immunoSEQ multiplex PCR; in TCRdb, only in-frame clones are kept and a portion is missing. Found here are about 54,000 clones, around 89% of them singletons; the top ten hold 2%. The V and J genes are TRBV9 and TRBJ2-7; TRBD2 aligns across 10 bases. The starting material was peripheral blood, obtained on day 0 of AZD1222 vaccination. The source of this sequence is an adult in good health. The CDR3 sequence is CASSTRGLAAHEQYF. In nucleotides, the CDR3 is TGTGCCAGCAGCACTCGAGGACTAGCGGCCCACGAGCAGTACTTC.